The 18 T cell receptor beta chains below all came from one sample that was sequenced in a study of cytomegalovirus exposure and HLA in healthy donors. The PCR used 60 Vbeta and 13 Jbeta primers. Produced via immunoSEQ multiplex PCR; TCRdb's table is partial and in-frame only. Seen here are over 150,000 clones, approximately 80% observed once, and the top ten hold around 2.1%. Sequenced: PBMCs. All receptors come from a man between 45 and 60 years old in good health and CMV-seropositive.

The rearrangement links TRBV6-4 to TRBJ1-4; 8 nucleotides match TRBD1. Looked up from germline, CDR1 is MRHNA and CDR2 is SNTAGT. V lost 5 bases and J lost 6; bases outside the gene matches: 8. The CDR3 consists of 15 residues. In DNA, the CDR3 is TGTGCCAGCAGTCAATATCCGGGACAGGATGAAAAACTGTTTTTT. Its translation: CASSQYPGQDEKLFF.

This chain links TRBV5-5 with TRBJ2-7; 9 bases agree with TRBD1. The CDR3 is 15 residues long. CDR1 SGHKS and CDR2 YYEKEE come from the germline V gene (reference sequence). With V trimmed by 0 bases and J by 3 bases, 4 bases remained unmatched. In DNA form, the CDR3 reads TGTGCCAGCAGCTTGGTGGGACAGGGCCACTACGAGCAGTACTTC. Translating gives CASSLVGQGHYEQYF.

The chain has TRBV2 and TRBJ2-1, with D possibly matching TRBD2 (7 bases). Trimming pared 7 bases from V and 4 bases from J, leaving 20 bases between. CDR3 length: 16 amino acids. Germline V gene lookup returns CDR1 SNHLY and CDR2 FYNNEI. In DNA form, the CDR3 reads TGTGCCAGCAAGGGGGGGCGGGGCCCCCTTTACAATGAGCAGTTCTTC. Protein product: CASKGGRGPLYNEQFF. The full variable domain, with the rest looked up from reference TRBV2 and TRBJ2-1, is EPEVTQTPSHQVTQMGQEVILRCVPISNHLYFYWYRQILGQKVEFLVSFYNNEISEKSEIFDDQFSVERPDGSNFTLKIRSTKLEDSAMYFCASKGGRGPLYNEQFFGPGTRLTVL.

This sequence joins TRBV5-8 and TRBJ2-7; 8 nucleotides agree with TRBD2. V gave up 6 bases and J gave up 3 bases; unmatched junction bases: 11. Germline V CDR1 and CDR2: SGHTS, YDEGEE. This CDR3 comprises 15 residues. The CDR3 reads CASNFPPGGDYEQYF. Here the CDR3 DNA reads TGTGCCAGCAACTTCCCCCCCGGGGGGGACTACGAGCAGTACTTC.

This clone was seen only a few times. The genes are TRBV19 and TRBJ2-7, with D perhaps TRBD2 (5 bases). The CDR3 covers 13 residues. V lost 2 bases and J 4 bases, leaving 9 bases between the germline ends. Germline lookup yields CDR1 LNHDA and CDR2 SQIVND (reference sequence). CDR3 DNA sequence: TGTGCCAGTAGTATACTCCCGGGATACGAGCAGTACTTC. It specifies CASSILPGYEQYF.

The chain joins TRBV14 to TRBJ2-7; TRBD2 is a possible D gene (5 bases). Germline V gene sequence: CDR1 SGHDN, CDR2 FVKESK. Trimming pared 5 bases from V and 1 base from J, leaving 9 bases between. The CDR3 has 13 residues. For the CDR3, the DNA is TGTGCCAGCAGCTCCTGGGAGTCCTACGAGCAGTACTTC. Residues: CASSSWESYEQYF.

The chain links TRBV4-3 to TRBJ2-5, with TRBD2 matching 9 bases. The J call may be in error: the DNA end matches TRBJ2-7 better. The V gene's germline CDR1 is LGHNA and CDR2 YSLEER. The CDR3 extends over 15 amino acids. CDR3 nucleotides: TGCGCCAGCAGCCAAGAGGTGACTAGCGGTTACGAGCAGTACTTC. This encodes CASSQEVTSGYEQYF.

The rearrangement links TRBV5-1 to TRBJ2-1, with 9 bases matching TRBD2. The CDR3 is 17 amino acids. V lost 6 bases and J lost 2; bases outside the gene matches: 12. Germline CDR1 and CDR2: SGHRS and YFSETQ. CDR3: CASTLLSSGGTYNEQFF. The CDR3 nucleotides read TGCGCCAGCACCCTTTTAAGTAGCGGGGGAACCTACAATGAGCAGTTCTTC.

This clone was observed a single time. This chain connects TRBV15 to TRBJ2-5, with 9 nucleotides matching TRBD2. The germline V gene encodes CDR1 LNHNV and CDR2 YYDKDF (reference sequence). The CDR3 runs 15 residues. Trimming took 2 bases from V and 1 from J; bases not matched to a gene: 2. Written as DNA, the CDR3 is TGTGCCACCAGCAGACTAGCGGGGACCCAAGAGACCCAGTACTTC. Residues: CATSRLAGTQETQYF.

V and J are TRBV7-9 and TRBJ2-1, with 8 nucleotides matching TRBD1. The CDR3 consists of 15 residues. V was clipped by 5 bases and J by 8 bases; unmatched bases: 11. Germline V gene data show CDR1 as SEHNR and CDR2 as FQNEAQ (reference sequence). CDR3 protein: CASSQRTGSIDEQFF. The CDR3 DNA reads TGTGCCAGCAGCCAGCGGACAGGGAGTATTGATGAGCAGTTCTTC.

The chain links TRBV4-3 to TRBJ1-5; weak D call: TRBD1 (6 bases). Germline V gene sequence: CDR1 LGHNA, CDR2 YSLEER. This CDR3 is built from 16 residues. V shed 3 bases and J shed 5 bases, with 17 bases lying between them. The CDR3 here is CASSQLYQGSDQPQHF. The CDR3 bases are TGCGCCAGCAGCCAGTTATACCAGGGGAGCGATCAGCCCCAGCATTTT.

V gene TRBV6-1 combines with J gene TRBJ1-2; 10 bases map to TRBD1. The CDR3 is 16 amino acids. Trimming removed 4 bases from V and 6 bases from J; junction bases left unmatched: 11. CDR1 MNHNS and CDR2 SASEGT come from the germline V gene. CDR3 sequence reads: CASSVYYGTGDHGYTF. CDR3 nucleotide sequence: TGTGCCAGCAGTGTCTACTACGGGACAGGGGACCATGGCTACACCTTC.

The rearrangement uses TRBV27 and TRBJ2-5, with 10 bases lining up with TRBD1. Near its end, the DNA agrees better with TRBJ2-7, so the J call may be wrong. The CDR3 contains 15 residues. The V gene's germline CDR1 is MNHEY and CDR2 SMNVEV (reference sequence). CDR3 sequence (DNA): TGTGCCAGCAGTTTTCCGGGACAGGGGATTTACGAGCAGTACTTC. Protein product: CASSFPGQGIYEQYF.

This clone was observed a few times. In nucleotides, the CDR3 is TGTGCCAGCAGTGAAGCTGTGGGGGGATGGTCCAATCAGCCCCAGCATTTT. Its translation: CASSEAVGGWSNQPQHF. This chain joins TRBV6-1 and TRBJ1-5; D perhaps matches TRBD1 (5 bases). CDR3 length: 17 residues. V was shortened by 0 bases and J by 3 bases, with 15 bases between the two germline ends. Per the germline V gene, CDR1 is MNHNS and CDR2 is SASEGT.

This clone has a handful of counts. The chain is built from TRBV5-1 and TRBJ1-4, with 8 bases aligning to TRBD1. Germline-derived CDR1 and CDR2 are SGHRS and YFSETQ. The CDR3 sequence is 18 residues long. Trimming took 3 bases from V and 8 from J; bases not matched to a gene: 18. The CDR3 DNA reads TGCGCCAGCAGCTGGGGTTTGCTGGCAGGGGGCGCAGGGGAAAAACTGTTTTTT. Its protein product is CASSWGLLAGGAGEKLFF.

The chain has TRBV5-1 and TRBJ1-2, with 9 bases identical to TRBD1. J gave up 2 bases and V 3 bases, and 5 bases lay outside the gene matches. Germline CDR1 and CDR2: SGHRS and YFSETQ. CDR3 length: 15 amino acids. In nucleotides, the CDR3 is TGCGCCAGCAGCTCACAGGGGGCGCGGAACTATGGCTACACCTTC. Translating it yields CASSSQGARNYGYTF.

The V call is TRBV5-4, the J call TRBJ1-5, with D uncertain. Trimming stripped 0 bases from V and 1 base from J, with 11 bases between. The CDR3 totals 16 residues. From germline, CDR1 is SGHNT and CDR2 YYREEE (reference sequence). The chain's CDR3 is CASSLGTPGSNQPQHF. The CDR3 bases are TGTGCCAGCAGCTTGGGGACCCCGGGGAGCAATCAGCCCCAGCATTTT.

V is TRBV6-5 and J is TRBJ2-7; 8 bases align to TRBD1. CDR1 is MNHEY and CDR2 is SVGAGI in the germline V gene. CDR3 size: 14 residues. Trimming took 0 bases from V and 9 from J; bases not matched to a gene: 7. In DNA, the CDR3 is TGTGCCAGCAGTTACTCGAGTGTGACAGGGGCGCAGTACTTC. As protein: CASSYSSVTGAQYF.